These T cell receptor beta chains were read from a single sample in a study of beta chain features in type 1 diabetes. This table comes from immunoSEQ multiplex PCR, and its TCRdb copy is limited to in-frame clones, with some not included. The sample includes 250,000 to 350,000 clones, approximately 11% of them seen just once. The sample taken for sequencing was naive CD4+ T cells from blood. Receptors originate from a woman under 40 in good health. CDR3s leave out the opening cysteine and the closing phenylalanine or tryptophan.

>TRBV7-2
ASSLAQGGSGGTGELF
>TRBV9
ASSVTSGYTGELF
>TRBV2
ASSLQGNNEKLF
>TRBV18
ASSRFGQGDYA
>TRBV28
ASTPLLNPTTDTQY
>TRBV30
AWSGSGSSDTQY
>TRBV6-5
ASSLDRSTYNEQF
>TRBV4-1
ASRDGEVRYNEQF
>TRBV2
ASSELVSNYGYT
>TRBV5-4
ASSPSTGGPFGELF
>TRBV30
AWSTRGSNTEAF
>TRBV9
ASSVQANTGELF